This entry concerns a single T cell receptor beta chain. Antigen: not known. This record belongs to a study of T cell responses to AZD1222 COVID-19 vaccine. Study-level results: Just six people given AZD1222 tested seropositive at baseline. Donors, mostly white British, included more females; clonal diversity was possibly underestimated.

Trimming removed 2 bases at V and 4 bases at J, with 15 bases between. Germline CDR1 KGHSH, CDR2 LQKENI. There are 16 residues in the CDR3. Method: immunoSEQ multiplex PCR; TCRdb's copy keeps in-frame clones and lacks some. The repertoire holds approximately 130,000 clones, with 88% as singletons. This TCR was recovered from an adult who received the AZD1222 COVID-19 vaccine. The genes are TRBV18 and TRBJ1-3; a weak D match, TRBD1 (6 bases). The material sequenced was peripheral blood, taken 28 days after the second AZD1222 dose. CDR3 nucleotide sequence: TGTGCCAGCTCACCAGAGGCCGGGGGCTCCGGAAACACCATATATTTT. Its translation is CASSPEAGGSGNTIYF.